These 3 T cell receptor beta chains were sequenced from one sample in a study of T-cell reconstitution after alpha-beta-depleted transplantation in children. TCRbeta library preparation incorporated unique molecular identifiers. TCRdb passed the PCR reads through MiXCR, listing each CDR3 protein once. Of 190,000 or so distinct CDR3 sequences in the sample, approximately 6.8% are singletons; the top ten hold 3% to 3.5%. This sample comprised PBMCs from the stem cell graft donor, obtained from the stem cell graft. These TCRs come from a human donor who donated a stem cell graft to a child with Wiskott-Aldrich syndrome.

This clonotype was recorded many times. This chain joins TRBV5-6 and TRBJ2-2, with D unclear. V lost 0 bases to trimming and J lost 4 bases, with 10 bases between them. The germline CDR1 and CDR2 sequences are SGHDT and YYEEEE. There are 15 residues in the CDR3. The CDR3 DNA sequence: TGTGCCAGCAGCTTGGGTGGGCAGACCACCGGGGAGCTGTTTTTT. Translation gives CASSLGGQTTGELFF.

This clonotype was picked up a small number of times. V usage is TRBV18 and J usage is TRBJ1-2, with unresolved D. The CDR3 loop spans 13 amino acids. V was shortened by 0 bases and J by 8 bases, with 10 bases between the two germline ends. Germline V gene sequence: CDR1 KGHSH, CDR2 LQKENI. The DNA of the CDR3 is TGTGCCAGCTCACCACCAGGGTTGGTGGGCTACACCTTC. Encoded protein: CASSPPGLVGYTF.

The V call is TRBV6-1, the J call TRBJ2-2; TRBD1 matches at 7 bases. The J segment lost 3 bases and the V segment lost 6 bases, leaving 7 bases of the junction unmatched. The CDR3 length is 15 residues. CDR1 is MNHNS, CDR2 SASEGT, per germline. The CDR3: CASSKQGIDTGELFF. CDR3 bases: TGTGCCAGCAGCAAACAGGGGATCGACACCGGGGAGCTGTTTTTT.